The 10 T cell receptor beta chains below were found in one sample sequenced in a study of T cell responses to AZD1222 COVID-19 vaccine. The table came from immunoSEQ multiplex PCR; TCRdb's copy has only in-frame clones and leaves some out. Here the sample spans 100,000 to 120,000 clones, about 85% being singletons. This material consisted of peripheral blood, taken on day 0 of AZD1222 vaccination. The source of these receptors is an adult in good health.

This clone was counted a single time. The rearrangement uses TRBV28 and TRBJ1-3, with a tentative D call TRBD1 (5 bases). V lost 6 bases and J 4 bases, leaving 19 bases between the germline ends. In germline, CDR1 is MDHEN, CDR2 SYDVKM. CDR3 length equals 16 residues. For the CDR3, the DNA is TGTGCCAGCAGCTCCCTCGGAGGGGACGGCGGAAACACCATATATTTT. Translated: CASSSLGGDGGNTIYF. The entire variable domain, with the rest obtained from reference TRBV28 and TRBJ1-3, is as follows: DVKVTQSSRYLVKRTGEKVFLECVQDMDHENMFWYRQDPGLGLRLIYFSYDVKMKEKGDIPEGYSVSREKKERFSLILESASTNQTSMYLCASSSLGGDGGNTIYFGEGSWLTVV.

The chain links TRBV30 to TRBJ1-2; D not resolved. CDR1 is GTSNPN, CDR2 SVGIG, per germline (reference sequence). The ends were cut back, 3 bases at V and 7 bases at J, with 9 bases in the middle. CDR3 length: 11 residues. The CDR3 spells CAWSRTLGYTF. CDR3 sequence (DNA): TGTGCCTGGAGCCGGACCCTTGGCTACACCTTC.

A remark on this clone: One end of the junction varies from germline; a read error may be responsible. CDR3 nucleotide sequence: TGTGCCAGCAGTGAGACCGGGACAGGGCCTAACTTC. Amino acids: CASSETGTGPNF. The chain combines TRBV6-1 with TRBJ2-7, with 9 bases matching TRBD1. This CDR3 spans 12 amino acids. In germline, CDR1 is MNHNS, CDR2 SASEGT.

The V gene is TRBV27, the J gene TRBJ1-2, with D possibly being TRBD1 (5 bases). Germline CDR1 and CDR2: MNHEY and SMNVEV (reference sequence). This CDR3 spans 14 amino acids. The V end lost 5 bases, the J end lost 5 bases, and 15 bases lay between the germline ends. CDR3 sequence: CASSLLGTAYGYTF. Written as DNA, the CDR3 is TGTGCCAGCAGTCTCCTAGGGACGGCTTATGGCTACACCTTC.

J is TRBJ2-2 and V is TRBV29-1, with D tentatively TRBD1 (5 bases). From germline, CDR1 is SQVTM and CDR2 ANQGSEA. The CDR3 contains 15 residues. The germline V and J ends were trimmed by 0 bases and 5 bases, with 13 bases remaining between them. The CDR3 DNA reads as TGCAGCGTTGAAGATTTGCACAGGCCGACCGGGGAGCTGTTTTTT. Translated, it gives CSVEDLHRPTGELFF.

The V gene is TRBV5-3, the J gene TRBJ1-2, with 10 bases aligning to TRBD1. TRBV5-3 counts as an open reading frame of uncertain function. The junction had 10 bases not matched to a gene; V was cut back by 4 bases and J by 4 bases. This CDR3 is built from 16 residues. CDR3 DNA sequence: TGTGCCAGAAGCCCCCGGGACAGGGGAACCCGCTATGGCTACACCTTC. Amino acid sequence: CARSPRDRGTRYGYTF.

The chain carries TRBV29-1 and TRBJ1-1, with 8 positions matching TRBD1. The CDR3 sequence is 13 residues long. Trimming took 7 bases from V and 3 from J; bases not matched to a gene: 7. Germline V gene sequence: CDR1 SQVTM, CDR2 ANQGSEA. CDR3 DNA sequence: TGCAGCGCCGCAGGGGGCGGGGACACTGAAGCTTTCTTT. This gives the protein CSAAGGGDTEAFF.

V and J are TRBV5-1 and TRBJ2-2, with a possible D match to TRBD1 (6 bases). V lost 0 bases and J 4 bases, leaving 13 bases between the germline ends. CDR3 length: 16 residues. CDR1 is SGHRS, CDR2 YFSETQ, per germline. CDR3 DNA sequence: TGCGCCAGCAGCTTGGTTCTGGGGGCGCGCACCGGGGAGCTGTTTTTT. The encoded protein is CASSLVLGARTGELFF. Looking up the rest from reference TRBV5-1 and TRBJ2-2 gives the full variable domain: KAGVTQTPRYLIKTRGQQVTLSCSPISGHRSVSWYQQTPGQGLQFLFEYFSETQRNKGNFPGRFSGRQFSNSRSEMNVSTLELGDSALYLCASSLVLGARTGELFFGEGSRLTVL.

This clone appeared a single time. The chain employs TRBV18 and TRBJ1-1, with D hard to call. Germline CDR1 is KGHSH and CDR2 is LQKENI. The V end lost 1 base, the J end lost 3 bases, and 12 bases lay between the germline ends. This CDR3 is built from 15 residues. DNA of the CDR3: TGTGCCAGCTCACCACGCCGGTCGGTGGACACTGAAGCTTTCTTT. It translates to CASSPRRSVDTEAFF.

This clone was seen once. The CDR3 DNA is TGTGCCAGCAGCCAAAGACAGGGGGGTGCCTACGAGCAGTACTTC. Amino acid sequence: CASSQRQGGAYEQYF. The rearrangement joins TRBV7-2 to TRBJ2-7, with TRBD1 identical over 9 bases. Germline CDR1 reads SGHTA; CDR2 reads FQGNSA. Trimming at V came to 5 bases and at J to 2 bases, leaving 7 bases not matched to a gene. The CDR3 runs 15 residues.